The 8 T cell receptor beta chains below were found in one sample sequenced in a study of Ad26.COV2.S vaccination and SARS-CoV-2 variants. Sequencing used immunoSEQ multiplex PCR; TCRdb keeps in-frame clones, though not all of them. This sample has just over 350,000 clones, with around 90% found just once. The source material was peripheral blood, sampled after recovery from COVID-19. The receptors originated from a human donor who had recovered from COVID-19.

J is TRBJ2-7 and V is TRBV7-9, with 9 bases that match TRBD2. The CDR3 is 15 amino acids. CDR1 is SEHNR, CDR2 FQNEAQ, per germline (reference sequence). The junction had 7 bases not matched to a gene; V was cut back by 4 bases and J by 3 bases. The CDR3, as DNA: TGTGCCAGCAGCTCCCTAGCGGGGACTATCTACGAGCAGTACTTC. Residues: CASSSLAGTIYEQYF.

This clone turned up a few times. J is TRBJ2-1 and V is TRBV12-3 or TRBV12-4; no clear D gene. There are 12 residues in the CDR3. V dropped 5 bases and J dropped 6 bases, with 8 bases sitting between them. CDR3 amino acids: CASSHLRNEQFF. For the CDR3, the DNA is TGTGCCAGCAGTCACCTACGCAATGAGCAGTTCTTC.

This clone was seen once. The sample has other DNA sequences that encode this CDR3 too. As DNA, the CDR3 is TGTGCCAGCAGCTTATTTGCAGGGACGGGTGGGGCCAACGTCCTGACTTTC. Translating gives CASSLFAGTGGANVLTF. The chain is built from TRBV7-3 and TRBJ2-6; D may be TRBD1 or TRBD2 (5 bases each). Germline CDR1 is SGHTA and CDR2 is FQGTGA. Trimming removed 2 bases from V and 3 bases from J, with 14 bases in between. This CDR3 spans 17 amino acids.

The V and J genes are TRBV11-2 and TRBJ1-5, with D perhaps TRBD1 (6 bases). The CDR3 is made up of 13 amino acids. CDR1 and CDR2 from the germline V gene are SGHAT and FQNNGV. Trimming left V 3 bases short and J 10 bases short, with 13 bases between. For the CDR3, the DNA is TGTGCCAGCAGCTTCCTCCAGGGGTTACCCCAGCATTTT. This translates into CASSFLQGLPQHF.

The gene calls are TRBV7-6 and TRBJ2-6; possibly TRBD1 for D (6 bases). The CDR3 is 15 residues long. Per germline, CDR1 SGHVS and CDR2 FNYEAQ. V lost 1 base and J lost 3, with 7 bases in between. CDR3 sequence: CASSLDRVGANVLTF. The CDR3 DNA is TGTGCCAGCAGCTTAGACAGGGTTGGGGCCAACGTCCTGACTTTC.

The rearrangement joins TRBV5-4 to TRBJ2-3; possibly TRBD1 for D (5 bases). Germline loops: CDR1 SGHNT, CDR2 YYREEE (reference sequence). The CDR3 is 17 residues long. V lost 4 bases, J lost 0 bases, and 18 bases lay in between. CDR3 in DNA: TGTGCCAGCAGCCCTGACAGCCCCGGAGACAGCACAGATACGCAGTATTTT. Protein: CASSPDSPGDSTDTQYF. Full variable domain (missing parts from reference TRBV5-4 and TRBJ2-3): ETGVTQSPTHLIKTRGQQVTLRCSSQSGHNTVSWYQQALGQGPQFIFQYYREEENGRGNFPPRFSGLQFPNYSSELNVNALELDDSALYLCASSPDSPGDSTDTQYFGPGTRLTVL.

The V and J genes are TRBV5-6 and TRBJ1-3; D might be TRBD1 (5 bases). CDR1 is SGHDT, CDR2 YYEEEE, per germline. V shed 3 bases and J shed 1 base, with 11 bases lying between them. The CDR3 length is 15 residues. The CDR3 DNA sequence: TGTGCCAGCAGCTCGGCCGGGGGTTCTGGAAACACCATATATTTT. Protein: CASSSAGGSGNTIYF.

The chain carries TRBV6-1 and TRBJ1-2; unclear D gene. The ends were cut back, 2 bases at V and 2 bases at J, with 6 bases in the middle. Germline V gives CDR1 MNHNS, CDR2 SASEGT. The CDR3 extends over 13 amino acids. The CDR3 bases are TGTGCCAGCAGTGAAAGGGCGAACTATGGCTACACCTTC. It codes for CASSERANYGYTF.